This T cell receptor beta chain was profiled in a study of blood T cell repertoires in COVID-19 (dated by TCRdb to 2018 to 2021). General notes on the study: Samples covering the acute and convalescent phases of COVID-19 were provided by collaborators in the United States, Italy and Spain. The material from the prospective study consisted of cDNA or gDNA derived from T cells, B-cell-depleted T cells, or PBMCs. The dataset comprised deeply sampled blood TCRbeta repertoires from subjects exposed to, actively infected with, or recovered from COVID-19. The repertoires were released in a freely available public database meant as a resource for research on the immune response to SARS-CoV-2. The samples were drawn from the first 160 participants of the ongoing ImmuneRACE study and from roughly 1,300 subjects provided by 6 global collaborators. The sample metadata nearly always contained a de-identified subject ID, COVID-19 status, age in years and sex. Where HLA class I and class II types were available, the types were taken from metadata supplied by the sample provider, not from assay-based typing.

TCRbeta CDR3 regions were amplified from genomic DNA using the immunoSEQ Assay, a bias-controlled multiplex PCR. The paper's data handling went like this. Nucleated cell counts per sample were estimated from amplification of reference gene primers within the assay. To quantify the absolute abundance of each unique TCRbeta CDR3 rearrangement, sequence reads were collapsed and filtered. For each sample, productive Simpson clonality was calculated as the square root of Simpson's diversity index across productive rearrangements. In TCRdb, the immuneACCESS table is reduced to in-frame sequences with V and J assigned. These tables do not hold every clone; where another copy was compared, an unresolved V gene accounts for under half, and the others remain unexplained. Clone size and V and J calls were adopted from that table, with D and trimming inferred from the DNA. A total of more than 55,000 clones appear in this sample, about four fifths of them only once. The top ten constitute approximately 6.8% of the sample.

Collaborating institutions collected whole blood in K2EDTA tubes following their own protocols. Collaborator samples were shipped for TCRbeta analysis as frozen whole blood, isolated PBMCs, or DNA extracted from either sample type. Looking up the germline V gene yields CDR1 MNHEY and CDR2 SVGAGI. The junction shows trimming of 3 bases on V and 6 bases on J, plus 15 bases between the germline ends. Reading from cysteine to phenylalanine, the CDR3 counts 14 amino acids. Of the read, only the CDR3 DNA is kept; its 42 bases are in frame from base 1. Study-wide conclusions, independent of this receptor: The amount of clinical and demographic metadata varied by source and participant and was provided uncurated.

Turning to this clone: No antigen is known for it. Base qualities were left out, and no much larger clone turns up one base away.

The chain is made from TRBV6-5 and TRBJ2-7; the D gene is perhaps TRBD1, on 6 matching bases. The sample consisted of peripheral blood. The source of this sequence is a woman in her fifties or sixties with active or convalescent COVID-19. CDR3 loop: CASSYRQAGGEQYF. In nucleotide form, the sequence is TGTGCCAGCAGTTATCGACAGGCCGGCGGCGAGCAGTACTTC.